These 11 T cell receptor beta chains were all obtained from the same sample, sequenced in a study of neurological immune-mediated disorders. One entry per CDR3 protein, called by TCRdb with MiXCR from the 5' RACE reads. The table has tens of thousands of distinct CDR3 sequences, around a tenth seen once. Sample time point: longitudinal time-point 1 (baseline). The sequenced material came from PBMCs. The receptors were sampled from a male donor with HTLV-1-associated myelopathy (HAM/TSP).

In its sample, this clonotype was seen many times. The V gene is TRBV5-1, the J gene TRBJ1-2; TRBD1 agrees at 7 bases. Germline CDR1 is SGHRS and CDR2 is YFSETQ. The trim removed 0 bases at V and 2 bases at J, leaving 4 bases unmatched. The CDR3 runs to 15 residues. The CDR3 protein is CASSLDQGGNYGYTF. The CDR3 DNA is TGCGCCAGCAGCTTGGATCAGGGGGGGAACTATGGCTACACCTTC.

Turning to this clonotype: A clone one base away is much larger, so this may be a read error. This chain connects TRBV11-3 to TRBJ2-4; 11 bases match TRBD1. The CDR3 covers 16 residues. V trimming: 5 bases; J trimming: 6 bases; junction bases outside the gene matches: 9. Per the germline V gene, CDR1 is SGHNT and CDR2 is YENEEA. The CDR3 region has the DNA TGTGCCAGCAGCGGGCGGGACAGGGGGGGCATAAACATTCAGTACTTC. It specifies CASSGRDRGGINIQYF. The whole variable domain, filled in from reference TRBV11-3 and TRBJ2-4, reads EAGVVQSPRYKIIEKKQPVAFWCNPISGHNTLYWYLQNLGQGPELLIRYENEEAVDDSQLPKDRFSAERLKGVDSTLKIQPAELGDSAVYLCASSGRDRGGINIQYFGAGTRLSVL.

This clonotype has a count of ten or more. The rearrangement links TRBV5-1 to TRBJ1-2; weak D call: TRBD1 (5 bases). The CDR3 contains 15 residues. Trimming shortened V by 4 bases and J by 2 bases, and 15 bases separated the two germline ends. Germline assignment: CDR1 SGHRS and CDR2 YFSETQ. In DNA form, the CDR3 reads TGCGCCAGCAGCCCACTGCGGGACGGAAACTATGGCTACACCTTC. Residues: CASSPLRDGNYGYTF.

Many counts were recorded for this clonotype. The V call is TRBV5-1, the J call TRBJ2-5; D unresolved. The CDR3 consists of 14 residues. The germline V gene has CDR1 SGHRS and CDR2 YFSETQ. V lost 0 bases and J lost 2, with 8 bases in between. The CDR3 here is CASSLDSWQETQYF. The CDR3 DNA follows: TGCGCCAGCAGCTTGGACAGTTGGCAAGAGACCCAGTACTTC.

This clonotype was seen many times. V is TRBV6-2 or TRBV6-3 and J is TRBJ2-7; D is unclear. V gave up 4 bases and J gave up 3 bases, with 13 bases separating them. Germline V gene data show CDR1 as MNHEY and CDR2 as SVGEGT. This CDR3 has 14 residues. This CDR3 reads CASSSLERIYEQYF. CDR3 in DNA: TGTGCCAGCAGTTCCCTAGAGAGAATCTACGAGCAGTACTTC.

In this sample, this clonotype turned up many times. V and J are TRBV6-5 and TRBJ2-3; D assignment may be TRBD1 or TRBD2 (6 bases each). This CDR3 has 14 residues. Germline assignment: CDR1 MNHEY and CDR2 SVGAGI. V lost 8 bases, J lost 3 bases, and 15 bases lay in between. CDR3 sequence: CASWGAPGTDTQYF. CDR3 coding DNA: TGTGCCAGCTGGGGGGCTCCAGGGACAGATACGCAGTATTTT.

Concerning this clonotype itself: At one boundary the junction diverges from the germline segment, which might be a read error. The chain has TRBV4-3 and TRBJ1-1; possibly TRBD1 for D (6 bases). Germline assignment: CDR1 LGHNA and CDR2 YSLEER. This CDR3 region has 14 residues. The CDR3 nucleotides read TGCGCCAGCGGCCAAGGCGCTGGGGGGCTTGAAGCTTTCTTT. Translating gives CASGQGAGGLEAFF.

This clonotype was found many times. The chain uses TRBV20-1 and TRBJ1-2; no firm D call. Trimming stripped 1 base from V and 5 bases from J, with 5 bases between. Germline CDR1 DFQATT, CDR2 SNEGSKA (reference sequence). The CDR3 covers 11 residues. DNA for the CDR3: TGCAGTGCTAGAGGTCCATATGGCTACACCTTC. This sequence encodes CSARGPYGYTF.

This clonotype was counted many times. CDR3 sequence (DNA): TGTGCCACCAGTAGGGGCCTAGAGCAAGAGACCCAGTACTTC. This sequence encodes CATSRGLEQETQYF. This sequence joins TRBV15 and TRBJ2-5, with D tentatively TRBD1 (5 bases). This CDR3 contains 14 residues. Germline CDR1 is LNHNV and CDR2 is YYDKDF (reference sequence). V dropped 6 bases and J dropped 2 bases, with 13 bases sitting between them.

This clonotype has a count of ten or more. CDR3 in amino acids: CASSLGAGGQPQHF. The CDR3 DNA is TGCGCCAGCAGCTTGGGGGCAGGTGGTCAGCCCCAGCATTTT. This chain uses TRBV5-1 with TRBJ1-5; the D is unclear. Germline loops: CDR1 SGHRS, CDR2 YFSETQ. The ends were cut back, 0 bases at V and 6 bases at J, with 10 bases in the middle. CDR3 length equals 14 residues.

A single count supports this clonotype. This chain joins TRBV5-1 and TRBJ1-5, with 8 bases fitting TRBD1. The CDR3 sequence is 15 residues long. CDR1 is SGHRS and CDR2 is YFSETQ in the germline V gene. The J segment lost 6 bases and the V segment lost 2 bases, leaving 7 bases of the junction unmatched. Here the CDR3 DNA reads TGCGCCAGCAGCTTAGATTCAGGGGGCGGTCAGCCCCAGCATTTT. Translating gives CASSLDSGGGQPQHF. Together with reference TRBV5-1 and TRBJ1-5, the CDR3 gives the full variable domain: KAGVTQTPRYLIKTRGQQVTLSCSPISGHRSVSWYQQTPGQGLQFLFEYFSETQRNKGNFPGRFSGRQFSNSRSEMNVSTLELGDSALYLCASSLDSGGGQPQHFGDGTRLSIL.